This TCR beta chain was found in a study of OX40 agonist ivuxolimab in advanced cancers. Context from the whole study: Ivuxolimab was an agonistic, fully human IgG2 monoclonal antibody directed against OX40 (CD134), a costimulatory receptor. Intravenous ivuxolimab was administered to patients every 2 weeks at six dose levels: 0.01, 0.1, 0.3, 1.5, 3 and 10 mg/kg. Of the approximately 54 dose-escalation patients, hepatocellular carcinoma was present in roughly 19, melanoma in approximately 15, renal cell carcinoma in 9 and head and neck cancer in 9. In the dose-escalation cohort, about four fifths of patients were male, and the mean age was 60 years with a range of roughly 20 to 80. Prior anti-PD-1, anti-PD-L1 or anti-CTLA-4 therapy was permitted, and checkpoint inhibitors had been received by roughly 42% of dose-escalation patients. Partial responses were achieved by three dose-escalation patients, of whom one had hepatocellular carcinoma and two had cutaneous melanoma. The point of sequencing TCRbeta in the periphery was to test whether ivuxolimab changed TCR sequence diversity and drove clonal T-cell expansion. The paper covers the monotherapy dose-escalation part of the phase I ivuxolimab trial, which included N ≈ 57 patients. The research as a whole found: After ivuxolimab, expanded clones were on average more numerous among CD8+ T cells than among CD4+ T cells. Clonal expansion of both CD4+ and CD8+ blood T cells was observed from baseline to week 6 at doses 0.1 to 3.0 mg/kg. Antigen specificity was not determined for the clonally expanded peripheral T cells. Partial responders in the 0.1-3.0 mg/kg groups had among the lowest normalized peripheral clonal expansion, especially among CD8+ T cells. Low levels of normalized T-cell clonal expansion were also shown by some nonresponding patients.

Patients with a history of autoimmune disease or receiving systemic immunosuppression were excluded from the trial. Peripheral blood for TCR sequencing was drawn from every dose cohort at baseline, at cycle 4 day 1 and at cycle 7 day 1. Samples came from an open-label, multicenter, first-in-human phase I dose-escalation trial of ivuxolimab. Adults with locally advanced or metastatic melanoma, renal cell carcinoma, hepatocellular carcinoma or head and neck squamous cell carcinoma were enrolled in the trial. Before TCR sequencing, CD4+ T cells and CD8+ T cells from peripheral blood were sorted into separate populations. V lost 3 bases and J lost 6 bases; the stretch between them is 13 bases long. Reading the germline V gene gives CDR1 SNHLY and CDR2 FYNNEI. The CDR3 numbers 14 residues from cysteine through phenylalanine. The sequence is cut down to CDR3 DNA, 42 bases in frame from base 1. Genomic DNA was extracted from sorted cells for sequencing of the TCRbeta CDR3 region. TCRbeta CDR3 regions were sequenced using the immunoSEQ Assay. The immuneACCESS repertoire file appears here via TCRdb, limited to in-frame rearrangements. These files lack a portion of the clones; in checked studies, under half of the deficit traces to unresolved V genes, and the cause of the others is not known. The sample table lists roughly 90,000 clones, around nine tenths of them with a count of one. Jointly, the top ten make up 0.7% to 0.9% of the sample.

There are a few counts of this clone. No cognate antigen has been identified for it. Base qualities are missing; no much larger clone stands one base away. This sample comprised CD4+ or CD8+ T cells sorted from blood, obtained in a trial of the OX40 agonist ivuxolimab. The chain is encoded by TRBV2 joined to TRBJ2-3; TRBD2 is a possible D gene, resting on 6 matching bases. This clonotype was obtained from an adult with an advanced solid tumor such as melanoma, head and neck, liver or kidney cancer. The base sequence is TGTGCCAGCAGTGAGGGGGAGGCTCTCGATACGCAGTATTTT. It encodes CASSEGEALDTQYF.